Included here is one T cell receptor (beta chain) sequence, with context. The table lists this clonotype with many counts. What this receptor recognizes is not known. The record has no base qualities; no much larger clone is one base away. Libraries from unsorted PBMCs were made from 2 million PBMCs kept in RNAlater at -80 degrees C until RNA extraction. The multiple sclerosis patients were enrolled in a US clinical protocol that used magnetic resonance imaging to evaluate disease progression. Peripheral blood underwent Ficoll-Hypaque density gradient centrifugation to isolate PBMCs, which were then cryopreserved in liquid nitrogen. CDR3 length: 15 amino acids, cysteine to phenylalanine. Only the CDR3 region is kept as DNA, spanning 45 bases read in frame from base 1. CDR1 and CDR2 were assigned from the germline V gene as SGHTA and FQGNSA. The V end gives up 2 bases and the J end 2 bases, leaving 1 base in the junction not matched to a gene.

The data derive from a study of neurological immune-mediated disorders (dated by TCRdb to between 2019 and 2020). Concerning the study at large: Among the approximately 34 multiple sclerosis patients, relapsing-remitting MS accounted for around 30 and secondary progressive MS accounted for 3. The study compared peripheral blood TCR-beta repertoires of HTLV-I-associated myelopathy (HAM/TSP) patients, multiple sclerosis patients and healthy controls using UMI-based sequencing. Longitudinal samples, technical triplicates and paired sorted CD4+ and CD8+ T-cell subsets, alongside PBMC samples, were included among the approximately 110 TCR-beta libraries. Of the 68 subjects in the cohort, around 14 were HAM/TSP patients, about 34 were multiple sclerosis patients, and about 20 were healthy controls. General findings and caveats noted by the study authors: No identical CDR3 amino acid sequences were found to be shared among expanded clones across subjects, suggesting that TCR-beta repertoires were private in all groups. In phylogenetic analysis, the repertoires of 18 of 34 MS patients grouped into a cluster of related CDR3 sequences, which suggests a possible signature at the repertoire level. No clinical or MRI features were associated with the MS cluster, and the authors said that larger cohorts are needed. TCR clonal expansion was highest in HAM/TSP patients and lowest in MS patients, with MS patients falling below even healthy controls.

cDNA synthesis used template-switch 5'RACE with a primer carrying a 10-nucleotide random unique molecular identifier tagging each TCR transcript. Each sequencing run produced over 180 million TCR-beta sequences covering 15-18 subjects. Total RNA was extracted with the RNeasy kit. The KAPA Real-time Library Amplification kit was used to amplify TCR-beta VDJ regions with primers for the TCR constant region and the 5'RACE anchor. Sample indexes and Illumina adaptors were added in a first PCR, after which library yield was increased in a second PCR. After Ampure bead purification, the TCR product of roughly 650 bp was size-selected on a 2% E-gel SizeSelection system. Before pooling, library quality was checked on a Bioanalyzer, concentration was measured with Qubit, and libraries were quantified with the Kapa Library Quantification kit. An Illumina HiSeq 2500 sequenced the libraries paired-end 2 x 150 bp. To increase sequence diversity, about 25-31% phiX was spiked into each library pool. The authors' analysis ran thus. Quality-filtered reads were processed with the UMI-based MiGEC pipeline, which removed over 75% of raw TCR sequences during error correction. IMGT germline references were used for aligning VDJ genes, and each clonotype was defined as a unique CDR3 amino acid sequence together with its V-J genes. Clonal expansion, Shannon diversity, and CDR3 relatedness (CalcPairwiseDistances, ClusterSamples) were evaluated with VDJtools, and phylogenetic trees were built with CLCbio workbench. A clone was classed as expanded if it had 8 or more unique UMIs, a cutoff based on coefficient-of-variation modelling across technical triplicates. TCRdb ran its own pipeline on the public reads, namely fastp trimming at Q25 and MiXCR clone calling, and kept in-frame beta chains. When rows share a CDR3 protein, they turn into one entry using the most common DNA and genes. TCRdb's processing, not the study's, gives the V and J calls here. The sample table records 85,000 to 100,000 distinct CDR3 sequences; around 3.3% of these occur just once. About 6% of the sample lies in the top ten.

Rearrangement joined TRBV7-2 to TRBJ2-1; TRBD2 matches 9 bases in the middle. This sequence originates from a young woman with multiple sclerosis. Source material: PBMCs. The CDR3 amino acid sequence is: CASSLSGGTYNEQFF. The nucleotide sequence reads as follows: TGTGCCAGCAGCTTAAGCGGGGGGACCTACAATGAGCAGTTCTTC.